One T cell receptor beta chain is described in this entry. What it binds is not known. Germline V gives CDR1 MGHDK, CDR2 SYGVNS. This CDR3 contains 15 residues. V lost 4 bases to trimming and J lost 5 bases, with 17 bases between them. Use of 60 Vbeta and 13 Jbeta primers characterized the PCR. The protocol was immunoSEQ multiplex PCR, while the TCRdb copy is restricted to in-frame clones and leaves out a portion. The sample consists of approximately 44,000 clones, about 84% of them appearing once. This sample was taken from a study of cytomegalovirus exposure and HLA in healthy donors. General study points: One later analysis reportedly identified an Asian-associated ancestry cluster that showed fewer N-insertions than the roughly 600-donor mean. A previous analysis found most TCR beta V segments productive roughly 87% or roughly 30% of the time. It was shown in a later analysis that HLA-associated TCR beta chains were more clonally expanded than other, equally common chains.

The donors gave bone marrow, and they were healthy. This chain links TRBV25-1 with TRBJ2-5; a possible D gene is TRBD1 (6 bases). This sequence originates from a man aged 50 or older in good health and CMV-seronegative. The specimen sequenced was PBMCs. CDR3 residues: CASSAGERARETQYF. CDR3 DNA sequence: TGTGCCAGCAGTGCAGGGGAAAGAGCGCGGGAGACCCAGTACTTC. Together with reference TRBV25-1 and TRBJ2-5, the CDR3 gives the full variable domain: EADIYQTPRYLVIGTGKKITLECSQTMGHDKMYWYQQDPGMELHLIHYSYGVNSTEKGDLSSESTVSRIRTEHFPLTLESARPSHTSQYLCASSAGERARETQYFGPGTRLLVL.